The 16 T cell receptor beta chains reported below all come from one sample, sequenced in a study of shared clonotypes between healthy human individuals. Clones were sequenced by immunoSEQ multiplex PCR, and TCRdb holds only the in-frame ones, with some missing. The data contain 2 million to 2.5 million clones, about 94% of them singletons. Sequencing was done on a sample of naive CD4+ T cells sorted from blood. Subset reported: CD45RA+ positively selected. The receptor set was obtained from a man between 18 and 29 years old in good health.

The chain joins TRBV5-6 to TRBJ2-6; D is perhaps TRBD1 (6 bases). Trimming removed 5 bases at V and 1 base at J, with 10 bases between. The germline gives CDR1 SGHDT, CDR2 YYEEEE. This CDR3 is 15 amino acids long. The CDR3 here is CASSGQKSGANVLTF. The DNA for the CDR3 is TGTGCCAGCAGTGGACAGAAATCTGGGGCCAACGTCCTGACTTTC.

The rearrangement uses TRBV19 and TRBJ2-1, with 11 bases matching TRBD2. This CDR3 is built from 16 residues. Looked up from germline, CDR1 is LNHDA and CDR2 is SQIVND (reference sequence). Trimming cost V 5 bases and J 8 bases; bases outside gene matches: 11. For the CDR3, the DNA is TGTGCCAGTAGTCCCCGGACTAGCGGGTGGGTAGATGAGCAGTTCTTC. This gives the protein CASSPRTSGWVDEQFF.

For this clone: Other DNA sequences in the sample encode the same CDR3. This sequence joins TRBV18 and TRBJ2-7, with 7 bases fitting TRBD1. V trimming: 3 bases; J trimming: 1 base; junction bases outside the gene matches: 6. Per germline, CDR1 KGHSH and CDR2 LQKENI. This CDR3 spans 15 amino acids. CDR3: CASSPGQVGSYEQYF. CDR3 in DNA: TGTGCCAGCTCACCCGGACAGGTTGGATCCTACGAGCAGTACTTC.

Here the CDR3 reads CASSWAGRYTF. The CDR3 region has the DNA TGTGCCAGCAGTTGGGCAGGGAGGTACACCTTC. The rearrangement joins TRBV28 to TRBJ1-2; a weak D match, TRBD1 (5 bases). This CDR3 comprises 11 residues. V was clipped by 4 bases and J by 11 bases, with 11 bases between them. Germline V gives CDR1 MDHEN, CDR2 SYDVKM.

The chain carries TRBV27 and TRBJ2-7; D is possibly TRBD1 (6 bases). Per the germline V gene, CDR1 is MNHEY and CDR2 is SMNVEV (reference sequence). V was trimmed by 3 bases and J by 3 bases, leaving 21 bases between them. CDR3 length equals 17 residues. The CDR3, as DNA: TGTGCCAGCAGTTTTCACAGGGTAGTAAATTACCACTACGAGCAGTACTTC. Protein: CASSFHRVVNYHYEQYF.

This chain's CDR3 is CASSGTGEETQYF. The CDR3 DNA reads TGTGCCAGCAGTGGTACGGGAGAAGAGACCCAGTACTTC. The V call is TRBV2, the J call TRBJ2-5, with D maybe TRBD2 (6 bases). The germline V gene encodes CDR1 SNHLY and CDR2 FYNNEI. Trimming took 4 bases from V and 3 from J, leaving 9 bases between them. The CDR3 is 13 amino acids.

V and J are TRBV7-9 and TRBJ1-2; D unclear. Germline lookup yields CDR1 SEHNR and CDR2 FQNEAQ (reference sequence). This CDR3 contains 15 residues. V gave up 1 base and J gave up 5 bases, with 14 bases separating them. CDR3 DNA sequence: TGTGCCAGCAGCTTAGTGGCATCGGGTGGGTATGGCTACACCTTC. This translates into CASSLVASGGYGYTF.

This clone was counted once. The chain couples TRBV11-2 to TRBJ2-7; D uncertain. The V end lost 0 bases, the J end lost 5 bases, and 5 bases lay between the germline ends. The length of the CDR3 is 12 residues. CDR1 and CDR2 from the germline V gene are SGHAT and FQNNGV. The chain's CDR3 is CASSLERNEQYF. The DNA for the CDR3 is TGTGCCAGCAGCTTAGAACGCAACGAGCAGTACTTC. Drawing the rest from reference TRBV11-2 and TRBJ2-7, the complete variable domain is EAGVAQSPRYKIIEKRQSVAFWCNPISGHATLYWYQQILGQGPKLLIQFQNNGVVDDSQLPKDRFSAERLKGVDSTLKIQPAKLEDSAVYLCASSLERNEQYFGPGTRLTVT.

The chain has TRBV6-1 and TRBJ2-7, with 11 bases aligning to TRBD2. With V trimmed by 6 bases and J by 3 bases, 4 bases remained unmatched. The CDR3 consists of 14 residues. Germline CDR1 MNHNS, CDR2 SASEGT. In nucleotides, the CDR3 is TGTGCCAGCAGAACGGGACTAGCGGTCTACGAGCAGTACTTC. Protein sequence: CASRTGLAVYEQYF.

The chain recombines TRBV19 with TRBJ2-1; 10 positions match TRBD2. The CDR3 loop spans 15 amino acids. V lost 6 bases, J lost 3 bases, and 5 bases stayed unmatched. The germline V gene has CDR1 LNHDA and CDR2 SQIVND (reference sequence). Here the CDR3 DNA reads TGTGCCAGTAGACTAGCGGGACAAAACTACAATGAGCAGTTCTTC. Translation gives CASRLAGQNYNEQFF.

The chain recombines TRBV18 with TRBJ1-1; 10 bases align to TRBD1. The length of the CDR3 is 14 residues. Per the germline V gene, CDR1 is KGHSH and CDR2 is LQKENI. The V gene end was trimmed by 6 bases and the J gene end by 9 bases; junction bases not matched to a gene: 10. CDR3 loop: CASSSGQGGTKAFF. CDR3 sequence (DNA): TGTGCCAGCTCGTCTGGACAGGGGGGCACCAAAGCTTTCTTT.

This chain links TRBV5-1 with TRBJ2-1; D is perhaps TRBD2 (6 bases). CDR3 length: 14 residues. The germline V gene has CDR1 SGHRS and CDR2 YFSETQ. V lost 6 bases, J lost 0 bases, and 10 bases lay in between. The CDR3 spells CASKEAGSYNEQFF. CDR3 nucleotides: TGCGCCAGCAAGGAAGCGGGCTCCTACAATGAGCAGTTCTTC.

This clone was picked up one time. The V gene is TRBV18, the J gene TRBJ2-1; D might be TRBD1 (5 bases). The germline V and J ends were trimmed by 1 base and 2 bases, with 12 bases remaining between them. This CDR3 comprises 16 residues. Germline values: CDR1 KGHSH, CDR2 LQKENI. The CDR3 DNA reads TGTGCCAGCTCACCACTCCCAGGGATCCCCTACAATGAGCAGTTCTTC. Translation gives CASSPLPGIPYNEQFF.

The rearrangement links TRBV5-1 to TRBJ1-1, with D perhaps matching TRBD1 (6 bases). This CDR3 has 14 residues. V lost 3 bases to trimming and J lost 2 bases, with 11 bases between them. Germline CDR1 reads SGHRS; CDR2 reads YFSETQ. This chain's CDR3 is CASSSQGINTEAFF. The CDR3 coding sequence is TGCGCCAGCAGCTCCCAGGGGATTAACACTGAAGCTTTCTTT.

The chain has TRBV2 and TRBJ2-2, with D unresolved. The CDR3 length is 15 residues. The germline V gene encodes CDR1 SNHLY and CDR2 FYNNEI. V lost 7 bases to trimming and J lost 1 base, with 13 bases between them. In DNA form, the CDR3 reads TGTGCCAGCACCCCGGTGCGTGGGAACACCGGGGAGCTGTTTTTT. It is translated as CASTPVRGNTGELFF.

This chain links TRBV28 with TRBJ2-4; 11 nucleotides agree with TRBD1. V was pared by 7 bases and J by 2 bases, with 10 bases of the junction left unmatched. The CDR3 extends over 17 amino acids. CDR1 MDHEN and CDR2 SYDVKM come from the germline V gene. As DNA, the CDR3 is TGTGCCAGCAACCCCGGACAGGGGGCGATAACCAAAAACATTCAGTACTTC. The encoded protein is CASNPGQGAITKNIQYF. The full variable domain, in which reference TRBV28 and TRBJ2-4 provide the parts outside the CDR3, is DVKVTQSSRYLVKRTGEKVFLECVQDMDHENMFWYRQDPGLGLRLIYFSYDVKMKEKGDIPEGYSVSREKKERFSLILESASTNQTSMYLCASNPGQGAITKNIQYFGAGTRLSVL.